Reported below is one TCR beta chain. Its antigen is still unknown. The record originates from a study of T cells after posttransplantation cyclophosphamide. Study outcomes and limitations: Blood and skin or GI T cell repertoires showed limited TRB overlap. Later blood repertoires were often dominated by clones from the donor CD8+ memory compartment. Recipient CMV seropositivity and CMV reactivation strongly tracked TRB clonality.

CDR1 and CDR2 (germline): KGHSH, LQKENI. Trimming removed 3 bases from V and 0 bases from J, with 9 bases in between. This CDR3 has 15 amino acids. This related bone marrow graft donor gave peripheral blood on the day of marrow donation. Clones were sequenced by immunoSEQ multiplex PCR, and TCRdb holds only the in-frame ones, with some missing. The sample yields tens of thousands of clones, around nine tenths seen once. Material: PBMCs. The chain is built from TRBV18 and TRBJ1-3; D is uncertain. This TCR derives from a woman aged 45-59 years in good health and a related stem cell transplant donor. CDR3 sequence: CASSPPSLSGNTIYF. The DNA for the CDR3 is TGTGCCAGCTCACCCCCCTCCCTCTCTGGAAACACCATATATTTT.